These T cell receptor beta chains were read from a single sample in a study of identical twins. TCRdb processed the 5' RACE reads anew with MiXCR; each CDR3 protein has one entry. The sample has about 690,000 distinct CDR3 sequences; roughly 6.2% are singletons. The source material was naive T cells sorted from blood. The receptors here all came from a man between 18 and 29 years old in good health. Each CDR3 is given with its conserved first and last residue. Fields, in order: CDR3 length, J gene, clone size, D gene, V gene, CDR3 DNA, CDR3 protein. The D gene is left open where the match is weak. The size entry is marked missing in some rows and otherwise reads once, few, many or a size class.

len: 16; j_gene: TRBJ2-1; abundance: .; d_gene: TRBD2; v_gene: TRBV12-3/TRBV12-4; CDR3nt: TGTGCCAGCAACGAACTGCTAGCGGGAGGGCCGGGAGAGCAGTTCTTC; CDR3aa: CASNELLAGGPGEQFF
len: 14; j_gene: TRBJ2-3; abundance: many; d_gene: TRBD2; v_gene: TRBV20-1; CDR3nt: TGCAGTGCTAAGCTAGCGGGGGGCACAGATACGCAGTATTTT; CDR3aa: CSAKLAGGTDTQYF
len: 14; j_gene: TRBJ2-7; abundance: many; d_gene: .; v_gene: TRBV7-9; CDR3nt: TGTGCCAGCAGCTTCGGATCCGTCAACTACGAGCAGTACTTC; CDR3aa: CASSFGSVNYEQYF
len: 16; j_gene: TRBJ2-1; abundance: many; d_gene: .; v_gene: TRBV15; CDR3nt: TGTGCCACCAGCAGACCTCGGGGCGCTGGGGTAAATGAGCAGTTCTTC; CDR3aa: CATSRPRGAGVNEQFF
len: 16; j_gene: TRBJ1-1; abundance: few; d_gene: TRBD1; v_gene: TRBV18; CDR3nt: TGTGCCAGCTCACCGGGACAGGGGGCTCGGAACACTGAAGCTTTCTTT; CDR3aa: CASSPGQGARNTEAFF
len: 15; j_gene: TRBJ2-2; abundance: many; d_gene: .; v_gene: TRBV10-3; CDR3nt: TGTGCCACGCTTTTGGAGGGCCCGAGCACCGGGGAGCTGTTTTTT; CDR3aa: CATLLEGPSTGELFF
len: 15; j_gene: TRBJ1-3; abundance: many; d_gene: .; v_gene: TRBV5-1; CDR3nt: TGCGCCAGCAGCTTGCGTACGGGCTCTGGAAACACCATATATTTT; CDR3aa: CASSLRTGSGNTIYF
len: 17; j_gene: TRBJ1-1; abundance: .; d_gene: .; v_gene: TRBV7-5; CDR3nt: .; CDR3aa: CISVSEADRESNTEAFF
len: 15; j_gene: TRBJ2-7; abundance: .; d_gene: .; v_gene: TRBV9; CDR3nt: TGTGCCAGCTCCCTAGGCTCTCTTACAAACAACGAGCAGTACTTC; CDR3aa: CASSLGSLTNNEQYF
len: 14; j_gene: TRBJ2-2; abundance: many; d_gene: TRBD2; v_gene: TRBV6-1; CDR3nt: TGTGCCAGCAGCTCCGGGACTACCGCCATGGAGCTGTTTTTT; CDR3aa: CASSSGTTAMELFF
len: 12; j_gene: TRBJ1-2; abundance: few; d_gene: .; v_gene: TRBV19; CDR3nt: TGTGCCAGTCTTCGGGCGGACTATGGCTACACCTTC; CDR3aa: CASLRADYGYTF
len: 18; j_gene: TRBJ2-1; abundance: many; d_gene: TRBD2; v_gene: TRBV24-1; CDR3nt: TGTGCCACCAGTGATTTGCAGACTAGCGGGAGATCCTACAATGAGCAGTTCTTC; CDR3aa: CATSDLQTSGRSYNEQFF
len: 14; j_gene: TRBJ2-1; abundance: many; d_gene: TRBD1; v_gene: TRBV10-3; CDR3nt: TGTGCCATCTCTGAGGGACAGGGATCCAATGAGCAGTTCTTC; CDR3aa: CAISEGQGSNEQFF